The 29 T cell receptor beta chains listed next were all sequenced from one sample in a study of graft-versus-host responses after intestinal transplantation. TCRdb keeps only in-frame clones here, not all; method: immunoSEQ multiplex PCR. Among just over 15,000 clones listed, about 30% were seen once. Here the sequenced sample was alloreactive CD4+ T cells from a mixed lymphocyte reaction culture, taken before intestinal transplant. Noted subset: CFSE-low proliferating T cells sorted from roughly six-day pre-transplant mixed lymphocyte reaction (GvH or HvG direction). The receptors were gathered from a human patient who received an intestinal transplant.

The V gene is TRBV5-1, the J gene TRBJ2-5; 14 bases map to TRBD2. The CDR3 runs 16 residues. Germline assignment: CDR1 SGHRS and CDR2 YFSETQ. The junction had 3 bases not matched to a gene; V was cut back by 4 bases and J by 1 base. Here the CDR3 DNA reads TGCGCCAGCAGCAGGACTAGCGGGGGGACCCAAGAGACCCAGTACTTC. Translation: CASSRTSGGTQETQYF.

This clone is classed as medium-sized. The chain recombines TRBV5-4 with TRBJ1-2, with D possibly matching TRBD1 (6 bases). Trimming took off 4 bases at V and 2 bases at J, with 9 bases between the two ends. The CDR3 loop spans 13 amino acids. Germline V CDR1 and CDR2: SGHNT, YYREEE (reference sequence). The CDR3 here is CASSPDRNYGYTF. CDR3 sequence (DNA): TGTGCCAGCAGCCCGGACAGAAACTATGGCTACACCTTC.

The chain has TRBV4-2 and TRBJ2-7, with 10 bases matching TRBD2. This CDR3 has 15 amino acids. Per germline, CDR1 LGHNA and CDR2 YNFKEQ. J gave up 4 bases and V 3 bases, and 6 bases lay outside the gene matches. CDR3 DNA sequence: TGTGCCAGCAGCCAGATAGCGGGAGGCCGGTACGAGCAGTACTTC. It encodes CASSQIAGGRYEQYF.

The chain carries TRBV7-9 and TRBJ2-1; 9 nucleotides match TRBD1. Trimming at V came to 6 bases and at J to 2 bases, leaving 5 bases not matched to a gene. The CDR3 runs 15 residues. Per germline, CDR1 SEHNR and CDR2 FQNEAQ (reference sequence). CDR3 DNA sequence: TGTGCCAGCAGTCAGGACAGGGGACCCTACAATGAGCAGTTCTTC. Translating it yields CASSQDRGPYNEQFF.

The CDR3 sequence: CAWSVRIKNIQYF. The CDR3 DNA follows: TGTGCCTGGAGTGTACGGATCAAAAACATTCAGTACTTC. This chain connects TRBV30 to TRBJ2-4; D not certain. The germline CDR1 and CDR2 sequences are GTSNPN and SVGIG (reference sequence). Trimming removed 0 bases at V and 3 bases at J, with 6 bases between. This CDR3 contains 13 residues.

This clone was observed a handful of times. The chain recombines TRBV27 with TRBJ1-2; D gene uncertain. The CDR3 contains 14 residues. V dropped 5 bases and J dropped 0 bases, with 10 bases sitting between them. Germline CDR1 reads MNHEY; CDR2 reads SMNVEV (reference sequence). The CDR3 sequence is CASSKGLSNYGYTF. DNA of the CDR3: TGTGCCAGCAGTAAAGGACTTTCTAACTATGGCTACACCTTC.

On this clone: This sample includes further DNA sequences coding for the same CDR3. The V call is TRBV6-5, the J call TRBJ1-2; possibly TRBD1 for D (6 bases). Per germline, CDR1 MNHEY and CDR2 SVGAGI. V was cut by 0 bases and J by 2 bases, with 7 bases left in between. There are 14 residues in the CDR3. The CDR3 loop reads CASSYSGQNYGYTF. CDR3 bases: TGTGCCAGCAGTTACTCGGGACAAAACTATGGCTACACCTTC.

The chain joins TRBV21-1 to TRBJ1-1; the table's D call, TRBD1, was not checked against the DNA. TRBV21-1 is a listed pseudogene. CDR3 length: 18 residues. The CDR3 nucleotides are TGTGCCAGCAGCAAGGCCCGGGACACACAGAAAATGAACACTGAAGCTTTCTTT. This encodes CASSKARDTQKMNTEAFF.

The CDR3 here is CASSLSANTEAFF. CDR3 nucleotide sequence: TGTGCCAGCAGCTTATCCGCGAACACTGAAGCTTTCTTT. This sequence joins TRBV7-9 and TRBJ1-1; D is unresolved. Germline loops: CDR1 SEHNR, CDR2 FQNEAQ (reference sequence). CDR3 length: 13 amino acids. Trimming took 2 bases from V and 1 from J, leaving 5 bases between them.

V usage is TRBV9 and J usage is TRBJ1-4; weak D call: TRBD1 (6 bases). The germline V gene has CDR1 SGDLS and CDR2 YYNGEE. The CDR3 loop spans 15 amino acids. V lost 4 bases to trimming and J lost 6 bases, with 16 bases between them. The CDR3 region has the DNA TGTGCCAGCAGCCTTTCACAGGGTCTGGATGAAAAACTGTTTTTT. Translated: CASSLSQGLDEKLFF.

The gene calls are TRBV4-2 and TRBJ2-2, with unresolved D. This CDR3 has 17 residues. Germline assignment: CDR1 LGHNA and CDR2 YNFKEQ. V lost 0 bases and J lost 1, with 12 bases in between. CDR3 sequence reads: CASSQDQWVGNTGELFF. CDR3 coding DNA: TGTGCCAGCAGCCAAGATCAATGGGTAGGGAACACCGGGGAGCTGTTTTTT.

The V gene is TRBV6-5, the J gene TRBJ2-2; 13 bases agree with TRBD2. CDR1 MNHEY and CDR2 SVGAGI come from the germline V gene. The J segment lost 7 bases and the V segment lost 5 bases, leaving 4 bases of the junction unmatched. The CDR3 is 15 residues long. The DNA of the CDR3 is TGTGCCAGCAGTAGGGGACTAGCGGGACACGGGGAGCTGTTTTTT. Residues: CASSRGLAGHGELFF.

This chain connects TRBV7-9 to TRBJ1-4, with D possibly TRBD1 on 5 matching bases. Trimming left V 4 bases short and J 4 bases short, with 13 bases between. The germline gives CDR1 SEHNR, CDR2 FQNEAQ (reference sequence). This CDR3 is built from 15 residues. The CDR3 sequence: CASSSRRDLNEKLFF. Here the CDR3 DNA reads TGTGCCAGCAGCTCCCGGAGGGACCTTAATGAAAAACTGTTTTTT.

Relative to its sample, this clone is medium-sized. CDR3: CSVGRTGTGEQYF. CDR3 coding DNA: TGCAGCGTCGGAAGGACAGGGACTGGTGAGCAGTACTTC. V usage is TRBV29-1 and J usage is TRBJ2-7, with TRBD1 matching over 8 bases. V lost 6 bases to trimming and J lost 7 bases; unmatched junction nucleotides: 11. This CDR3 spans 13 amino acids. The germline gives CDR1 SQVTM, CDR2 ANQGSEA.

This clone was counted a few times. CDR3 amino acids: CSAGRGDEQYF. DNA of the CDR3: TGCAGTGCCGGGAGGGGGGACGAGCAGTACTTC. The V gene is TRBV20-1, the J gene TRBJ2-7, with 8 positions matching TRBD2. Losses at the gene ends were 6 bases for V and 5 bases for J; bases not matched to a gene: 3. The length of the CDR3 is 11 residues. Germline V CDR1 and CDR2: DFQATT, SNEGSKA (reference sequence).

The gene calls are TRBV6-5 and TRBJ2-7; 9 nucleotides agree with TRBD2. The germline V gene has CDR1 MNHEY and CDR2 SVGAGI. After removal of 2 bases from V and 2 bases from J, the junction contained 4 bases not matched to a gene. This CDR3 is built from 15 residues. This CDR3 is CASSYGRGGAYEQYF. The DNA of the CDR3 is TGTGCCAGCAGTTACGGGCGGGGGGGTGCCTACGAGCAGTACTTC.

This clone came up a few times. This sequence joins TRBV7-9 and TRBJ1-5; D is perhaps TRBD1 (5 bases). V was clipped by 5 bases and J by 5 bases, with 16 bases between them. CDR1 and CDR2 from the germline V gene are SEHNR and FQNEAQ (reference sequence). This CDR3 has 15 amino acids. CDR3 protein: CASSHFQGAYQPQHF. Written as DNA, the CDR3 is TGTGCCAGCAGCCATTTCCAGGGCGCCTATCAGCCCCAGCATTTT.

The chain uses TRBV4-2 and TRBJ1-3; unclear D gene. Germline V lookup: CDR1 LGHNA, CDR2 YNFKEQ. The germline V and J ends were trimmed by 5 bases and 0 bases, with 11 bases remaining between them. This CDR3 is 15 amino acids long. The CDR3 sequence is CASSLDSASGNTIYF. As DNA, the CDR3 is TGTGCCAGCAGCTTGGACTCAGCCTCTGGAAACACCATATATTTT.

This chain connects TRBV11-3 to TRBJ1-4; TRBD1 aligns across 7 bases. Germline-derived CDR1 and CDR2 are SGHNT and YENEEA. V was clipped by 3 bases and J by 8 bases; unmatched bases: 3. CDR3 size: 13 residues. CDR3 bases: TGTGCCAGCAGCTTGGACAGGTTGGAAAAACTGTTTTTT. It yields the protein CASSLDRLEKLFF.

This clone was recorded a few times. This chain uses TRBV6-8 with TRBJ1-1, with D possibly being TRBD1 (5 bases). The V end lost 4 bases, the J end lost 7 bases, and 7 bases lay between the germline ends. The length of the CDR3 is 11 residues. Per germline, CDR1 MNHGY and CDR2 SAAAGT. Here the CDR3 reads CASSSDSEAFF. Here the CDR3 DNA reads TGTGCCAGCAGTTCCGACAGTGAAGCTTTCTTT.

This clone has just a few counts. The genes are TRBV19 and TRBJ1-3, with 7 bases that match TRBD1. Germline V gene data show CDR1 as LNHDA and CDR2 as SQIVND (reference sequence). This CDR3 spans 17 amino acids. V trimming: 4 bases; J trimming: 3 bases; junction bases outside the gene matches: 12. The DNA for the CDR3 is TGTGCCAGTAGTAAGAACAGGGGCTCCCTGGTTGGAAACACCATATATTTT. It encodes CASSKNRGSLVGNTIYF.

This rearrangement joins TRBV4-2 to TRBJ2-1; TRBD1 matches at 10 bases. The CDR3 has 22 residues. With V trimmed by 3 bases and J by 8 bases, 28 bases remained unmatched. Germline V gene sequence: CDR1 LGHNA, CDR2 YNFKEQ. CDR3 loop: CASSHMTNRDRGLGDGLDEQFF. The CDR3 coding sequence is TGTGCCAGCAGCCACATGACGAACCGGGACAGGGGCCTAGGAGATGGATTGGATGAGCAGTTCTTC.

The rearrangement uses TRBV9 and TRBJ2-3; D possibly corresponds to TRBD2 (6 bases). CDR3 size: 17 residues. From germline, CDR1 is SGDLS and CDR2 YYNGEE. The V and J ends lost 0 bases and 4 bases respectively, with 18 bases between them. The CDR3 reads CASSVDPVGGYSDTQYF. In nucleotides, the CDR3 is TGTGCCAGCAGCGTAGACCCAGTGGGAGGTTACTCAGATACGCAGTATTTT.

This rearrangement joins TRBV7-6 to TRBJ2-1, with 13 bases matching TRBD2. Germline V gives CDR1 SGHVS, CDR2 FNYEAQ. The V and J ends lost 0 bases and 9 bases, in that order; junction bases with no gene match: 2. The CDR3 is 15 amino acids. CDR3 DNA sequence: TGTGCCAGCAGCTTAGCAACTAGCGGGAGGGGTGAGCAGTTCTTC. This sequence encodes CASSLATSGRGEQFF.

The chain recombines TRBV6-6 with TRBJ1-5; tentative D call: TRBD1 (6 bases). This CDR3 is built from 16 residues. V was pared by 6 bases and J by 4 bases, with 19 bases between. The germline CDR1 and CDR2 sequences are MNHNY and SVGAGI (reference sequence). CDR3 region: CASRDLLTGKNQPQHF. The CDR3 nucleotides are TGTGCCAGCAGGGATTTACTGACAGGAAAAAATCAGCCCCAGCATTTT.

The table lists this clone with a count of one. The chain couples TRBV5-1 to TRBJ2-7; D remains unclear. Germline V gives CDR1 SGHRS, CDR2 YFSETQ. This CDR3 has 12 amino acids. V lost 4 bases and J lost 3, with 8 bases in between. This CDR3 is CASSQSGYEQYF. The CDR3 bases are TGCGCCAGCAGCCAGTCAGGCTACGAGCAGTACTTC.

The CDR3 DNA follows: TGTGCCAGCTCACCGGGGGGGGCAGGACGAGCTTTCTTT. Amino acid sequence: CASSPGGAGRAFF. This rearrangement joins TRBV18 to TRBJ1-1, with D maybe TRBD1 (6 bases). Germline V lookup: CDR1 KGHSH, CDR2 LQKENI. This CDR3 contains 13 residues. V shed 3 bases and J shed 10 bases, with 15 bases lying between them.

In its sample, this clone was seen a few times. The V and J genes are TRBV19 and TRBJ1-2; 8 nucleotides match TRBD1. Per the germline V gene, CDR1 is LNHDA and CDR2 is SQIVND (reference sequence). The trim removed 3 bases at V and 6 bases at J, leaving 9 bases unmatched. The CDR3 runs 15 residues. The CDR3 region is CASSMGRGLKNGYTF. The CDR3 nucleotides read TGTGCCAGTAGTATGGGCAGGGGGCTTAAAAATGGCTACACCTTC.

The gene calls are TRBV5-4 and TRBJ2-5; 8 nucleotides align to TRBD1. The V segment lost 4 bases and the J segment 6 bases; nucleotides outside the gene matches: 8. CDR1 is SGHNT, CDR2 YYREEE, per germline (reference sequence). CDR3 length: 14 residues. The CDR3 sequence is CASSPRTGMQTQYF. As DNA, the CDR3 is TGTGCCAGCAGCCCCCGGACAGGGATGCAGACCCAGTACTTC. The full variable domain, rest sourced from reference TRBV5-4 and TRBJ2-5, is ETGVTQSPTHLIKTRGQQVTLRCSSQSGHNTVSWYQQALGQGPQFIFQYYREEENGRGNFPPRFSGLQFPNYSSELNVNALELDDSALYLCASSPRTGMQTQYFGPGTRLLVL.